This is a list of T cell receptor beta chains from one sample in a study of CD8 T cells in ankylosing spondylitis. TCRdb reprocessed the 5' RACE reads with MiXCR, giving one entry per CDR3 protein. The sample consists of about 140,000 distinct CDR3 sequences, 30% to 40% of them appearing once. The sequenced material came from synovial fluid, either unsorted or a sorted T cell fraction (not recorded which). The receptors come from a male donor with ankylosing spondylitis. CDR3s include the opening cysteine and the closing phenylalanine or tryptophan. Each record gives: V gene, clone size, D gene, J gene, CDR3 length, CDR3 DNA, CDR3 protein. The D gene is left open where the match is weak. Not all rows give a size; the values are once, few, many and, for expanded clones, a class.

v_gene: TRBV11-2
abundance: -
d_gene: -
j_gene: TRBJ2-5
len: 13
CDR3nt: TGTGCCAGCAGCGCAGGGGTCGGGGAGACCCAGTACTTC
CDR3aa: CASSAGVGETQYF

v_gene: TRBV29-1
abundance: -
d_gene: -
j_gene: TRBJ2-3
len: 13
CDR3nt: TGCAGCGTTGAAAGGGGGTTGGTTGATACGCAGTATTTT
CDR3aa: CSVERGLVDTQYF

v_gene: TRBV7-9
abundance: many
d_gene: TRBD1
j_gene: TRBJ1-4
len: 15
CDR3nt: TGTGCCAGCAGCTTAGCGGCAGGGGGCGAAGAAAAACTGTTTTTT
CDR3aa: CASSLAAGGEEKLFF

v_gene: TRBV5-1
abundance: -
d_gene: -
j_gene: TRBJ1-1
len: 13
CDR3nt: TGCGCCAGCAGGGGGTTAGGAGGGACTGAAGCTTTCTTT
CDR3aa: CASRGLGGTEAFF

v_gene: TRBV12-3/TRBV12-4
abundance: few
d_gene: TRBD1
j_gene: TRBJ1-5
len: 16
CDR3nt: TGTGCCAGCAGTTTAGCGCTGACAGGGGGCGCCGAGCCCCAGCATTTT
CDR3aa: CASSLALTGGAEPQHF

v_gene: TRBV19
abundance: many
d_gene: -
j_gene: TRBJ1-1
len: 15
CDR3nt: TGTGCCAGTAGTATCGGGCAGGCCATGAACACTGAAGCTTTCTTT
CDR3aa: CASSIGQAMNTEAFF

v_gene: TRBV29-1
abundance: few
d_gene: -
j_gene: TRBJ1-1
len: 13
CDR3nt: TGCAGCGTTGGGGGCGGCCTGAACACTGAAGCTTTCTTT
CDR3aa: CSVGGGLNTEAFF

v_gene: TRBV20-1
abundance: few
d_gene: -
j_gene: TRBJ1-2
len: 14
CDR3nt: TGCAGTGCTTCGATCCCCACAGCTAACTATGGCTACACCTTC
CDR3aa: CSASIPTANYGYTF

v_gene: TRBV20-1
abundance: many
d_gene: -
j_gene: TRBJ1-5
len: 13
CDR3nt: TGCAGTGCTAGAGCTCTTCTCAATCAGCCCCAGCATTTT
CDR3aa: CSARALLNQPQHF

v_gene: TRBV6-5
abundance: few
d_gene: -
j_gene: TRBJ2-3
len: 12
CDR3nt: TGTGCCAGCAGTTCCGGAAAAGCTACGCAGTATTTT
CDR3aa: CASSSGKATQYF

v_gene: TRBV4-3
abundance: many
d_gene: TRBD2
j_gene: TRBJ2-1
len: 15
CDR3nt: TGCGCCAGCAGCCCCGGGACTAGCGGGTACAATGAGCAGTTCTTC
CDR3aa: CASSPGTSGYNEQFF

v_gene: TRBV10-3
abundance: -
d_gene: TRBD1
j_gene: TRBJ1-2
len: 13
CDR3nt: TGTGCCATCAGTGGGGGACAGGGGGCTGGCTACACCTTC
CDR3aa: CAISGGQGAGYTF

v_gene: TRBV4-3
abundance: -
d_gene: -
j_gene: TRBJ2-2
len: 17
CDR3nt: TGCGCCAGCAGCCAAGATAGTGGGGGACACTTTGCCGGGGAGCTGTTTTTT
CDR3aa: CASSQDSGGHFAGELFF

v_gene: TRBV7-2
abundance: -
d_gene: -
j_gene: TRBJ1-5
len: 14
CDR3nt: TGTGCCAGCAGCTTAGGTCTTAGCAATCAGCCCCAGCATTTT
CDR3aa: CASSLGLSNQPQHF

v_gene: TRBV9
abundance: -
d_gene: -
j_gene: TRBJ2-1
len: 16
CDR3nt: TGTGCCAGCAGCCCCCGGGCGGGGCGCTCCTACAATGAGCAGTTCTTC
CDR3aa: CASSPRAGRSYNEQFF

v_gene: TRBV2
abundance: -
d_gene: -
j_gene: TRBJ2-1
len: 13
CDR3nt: TGTGCCAGCCCCCGGGGGATCGACAATGAGCAGTTCTTC
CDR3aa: CASPRGIDNEQFF

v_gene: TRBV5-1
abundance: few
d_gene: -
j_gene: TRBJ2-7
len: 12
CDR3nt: TGCGCCAGCAGCTTGGGTACCCTCGAGCAGTACTTC
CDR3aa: CASSLGTLEQYF

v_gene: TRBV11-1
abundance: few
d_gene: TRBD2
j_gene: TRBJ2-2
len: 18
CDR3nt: TGTGCCAGCAGCTTAAGGATTGGATTAGCGGGAAACACCGGGGAGCTGTTTTTT
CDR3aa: CASSLRIGLAGNTGELFF

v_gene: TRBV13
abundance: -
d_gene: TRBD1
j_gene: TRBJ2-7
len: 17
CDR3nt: TGTGCCAGCAGCTTAGGCTGGGTAGGACAGGGCCCCTCCGAGCAGTACTTC
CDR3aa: CASSLGWVGQGPSEQYF

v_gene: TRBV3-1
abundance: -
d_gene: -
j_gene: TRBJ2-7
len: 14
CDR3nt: TGTGCCAGCAGCCAAGCGGAAAGGGGCTACGAGCAGTACTTC
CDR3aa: CASSQAERGYEQYF

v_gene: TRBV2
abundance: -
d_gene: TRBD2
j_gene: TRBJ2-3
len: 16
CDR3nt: TGTGCCAGCAGTGAAGCGCTAGCGGGAGGGACAGATACGCAGTATTTT
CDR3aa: CASSEALAGGTDTQYF

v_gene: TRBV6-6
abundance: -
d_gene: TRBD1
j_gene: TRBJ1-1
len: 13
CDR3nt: TGTGCCAGCAGCCCGGGACAGGGGGCCCGCGCTTTCTTT
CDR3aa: CASSPGQGARAFF

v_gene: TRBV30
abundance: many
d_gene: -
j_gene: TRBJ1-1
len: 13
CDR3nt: TGTGCCTGGAGTGGGGACGGAGGGGCTGAAGCTTTCTTT
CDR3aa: CAWSGDGGAEAFF

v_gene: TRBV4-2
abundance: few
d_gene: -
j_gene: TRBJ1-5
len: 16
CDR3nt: TGTGCCAGCAGCCAAGAATTGCAGGGGCGCAGACAGCCCCAGCATTTT
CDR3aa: CASSQELQGRRQPQHF

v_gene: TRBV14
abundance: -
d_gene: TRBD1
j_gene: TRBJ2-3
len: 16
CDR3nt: TGTGCCAGCAGCCACAACTTGAGGGGGCCGGTAGATACGCAGTATTTT
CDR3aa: CASSHNLRGPVDTQYF

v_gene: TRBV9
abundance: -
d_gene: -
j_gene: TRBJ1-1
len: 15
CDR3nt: TGTGCCAGCAGCGTAGATGGAGGAATCAACACTGAAGCTTTCTTT
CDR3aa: CASSVDGGINTEAFF

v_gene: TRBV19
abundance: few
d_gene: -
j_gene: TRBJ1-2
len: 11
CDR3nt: TGTGCCAGCAAGACAGCGGATGGCTACACCTTC
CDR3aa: CASKTADGYTF

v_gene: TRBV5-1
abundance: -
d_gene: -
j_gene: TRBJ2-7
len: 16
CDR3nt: TGCGCCAGCGCCCGGGGGGCGACAGGCGGAAACTACGAGCAGTACTTC
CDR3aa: CASARGATGGNYEQYF

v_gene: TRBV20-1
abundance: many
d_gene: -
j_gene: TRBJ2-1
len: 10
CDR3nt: TGCAGTGCTAGAAGTAACGAGCAGTTCTTC
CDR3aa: CSARSNEQFF

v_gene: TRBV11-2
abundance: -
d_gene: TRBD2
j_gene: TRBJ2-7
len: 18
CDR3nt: TGTGCCAGCAGCTCTCCGGGACTAGCGGGAGTAAGTATCGACGAGCAGTACTTC
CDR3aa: CASSSPGLAGVSIDEQYF

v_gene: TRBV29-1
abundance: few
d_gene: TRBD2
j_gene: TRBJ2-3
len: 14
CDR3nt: TGCAGCGTTATCTTTGGCGGGAGGTCTGATACGCAGTATTTT
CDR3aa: CSVIFGGRSDTQYF

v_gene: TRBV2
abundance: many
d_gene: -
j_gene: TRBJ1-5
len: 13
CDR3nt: TGTGCCAGCAGTCGGGCGCTGGATCAGCCCCAGCATTTT
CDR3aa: CASSRALDQPQHF

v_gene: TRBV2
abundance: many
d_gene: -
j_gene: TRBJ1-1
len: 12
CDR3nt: TGTGCCAGCAGAGCGACAGCCACTGAAGCTTTCTTT
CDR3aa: CASRATATEAFF

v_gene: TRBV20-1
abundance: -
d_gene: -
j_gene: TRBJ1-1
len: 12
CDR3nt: TGCAGTGCTACAGGGGTGAACACTGAAGCTTTCTTT
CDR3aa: CSATGVNTEAFF

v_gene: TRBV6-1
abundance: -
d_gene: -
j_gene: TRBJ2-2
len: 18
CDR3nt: TGTGCCAGCACCATGTATCCTGCCCCTAGGGCTGGGACCGGGGAGCTGTTTTTT
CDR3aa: CASTMYPAPRAGTGELFF

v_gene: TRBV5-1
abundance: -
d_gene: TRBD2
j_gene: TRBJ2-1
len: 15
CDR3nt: TGCGCCAGCAGCACAGCGGGATTGGGTACTAATGAGCAGTTCTTC
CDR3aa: CASSTAGLGTNEQFF

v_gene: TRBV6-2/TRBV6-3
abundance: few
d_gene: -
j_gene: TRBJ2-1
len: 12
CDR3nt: TGTGCCAGCAGCCACAGGGCCAATGAGCAGTTCTTC
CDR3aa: CASSHRANEQFF

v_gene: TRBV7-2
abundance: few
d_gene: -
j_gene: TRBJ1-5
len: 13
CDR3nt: TGTGCCAGCAGCCGACAGACCAATCAGCCCCAGCATTTT
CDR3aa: CASSRQTNQPQHF

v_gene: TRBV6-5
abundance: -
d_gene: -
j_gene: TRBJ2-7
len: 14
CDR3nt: TGTGCCAGCAGTTCCCGAAACGCAGGGACCGAGCAGTACTTC
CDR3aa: CASSSRNAGTEQYF

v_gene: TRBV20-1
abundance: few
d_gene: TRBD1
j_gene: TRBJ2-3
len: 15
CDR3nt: TGCAGTGCCCTCGGACAGGGTCTAAACACAGATACGCAGTATTTT
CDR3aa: CSALGQGLNTDTQYF

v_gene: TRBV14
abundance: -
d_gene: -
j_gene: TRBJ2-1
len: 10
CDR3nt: TGTGCCAGCAGCCAGGGTGAGCAGTTCTTC
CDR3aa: CASSQGEQFF

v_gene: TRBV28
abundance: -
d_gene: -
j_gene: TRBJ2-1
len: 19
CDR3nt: TGTGCCAGCAGTCGTTATAGCGATAGGGCCAGGGGTCCACACAATGAGCAGTTCTTC
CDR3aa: CASSRYSDRARGPHNEQFF

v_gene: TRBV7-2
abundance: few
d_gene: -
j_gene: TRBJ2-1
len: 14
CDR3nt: TGTGCCAGCAGCCCTCCCCCGGCCCTCAATGAGCAGTTCTTC
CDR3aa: CASSPPPALNEQFF

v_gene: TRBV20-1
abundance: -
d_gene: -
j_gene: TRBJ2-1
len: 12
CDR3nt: TGCAGTGCTCACATCCGAGCCGATGAGCAGTTCTTC
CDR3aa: CSAHIRADEQFF

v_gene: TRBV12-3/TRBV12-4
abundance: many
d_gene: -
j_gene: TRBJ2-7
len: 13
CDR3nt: TGTGCCAGCAGTTTAAAACAGGGCTACGAGCAGTACTTC
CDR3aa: CASSLKQGYEQYF

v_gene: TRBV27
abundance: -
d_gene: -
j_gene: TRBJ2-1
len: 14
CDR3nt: TGTGCCAGCAGTTTAGGGGGGGGCGGAACAGAGCAGTTCTTC
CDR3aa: CASSLGGGGTEQFF

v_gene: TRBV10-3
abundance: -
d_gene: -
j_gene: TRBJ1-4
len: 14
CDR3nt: TGTGCCATCAAAGGTGGTGGGTCTAATGAAAAACTGTTTTTT
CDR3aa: CAIKGGGSNEKLFF

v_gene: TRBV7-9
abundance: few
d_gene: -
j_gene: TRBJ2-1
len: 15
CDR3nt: TGTGCCAGCAGCTCGCCAAACAGGGAATTCGATGAGCAGTTCTTC
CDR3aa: CASSSPNREFDEQFF

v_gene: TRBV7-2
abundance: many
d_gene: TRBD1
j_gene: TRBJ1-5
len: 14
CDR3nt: TGTGCCAGCAGCGTTCAGGGGGCAAGTCAGCCCCAGCATTTT
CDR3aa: CASSVQGASQPQHF

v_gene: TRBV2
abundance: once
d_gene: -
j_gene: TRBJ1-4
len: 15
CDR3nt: TGTGCCAGCACCCGGGACCCCCGGGGCTTCGAAAAACTGTTTTTT
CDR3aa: CASTRDPRGFEKLFF

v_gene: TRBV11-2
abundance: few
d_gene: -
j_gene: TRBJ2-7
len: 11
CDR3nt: TGTGCCAGCAGCTTGGGGAGGGGGGAGAACTTC
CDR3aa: CASSLGRGENF